This T cell receptor (beta chain) appears in the sequencing data of a study of immune heterogeneity within non-small cell lung tumors. Study-level background: There were several squamous cell carcinomas, roughly 10 non-squamous carcinomas and 1 tumor not otherwise specified. Study conclusions and caveats: There were identical dominant CDR3 beta clonotypes recurring across tumor sites within a patient, together with site-unique high-frequency clones. Individual patients showed largely nonoverlapping sets of high-frequency T-cell receptor beta clonotypes.

The TCR beta CDR3 region was amplified by multiplex PCR employing 32 V and 13 J primers. Each CDR3 protein is one row after TCRdb ran MiXCR on the multiplex PCR reads. This sample yields 15,000 or so distinct CDR3 sequences, of which 25% to 35% are seen a single time; 12% to 15% belongs to the top ten. Germline CDR1 reads LNHDA; CDR2 reads SQIVND (reference sequence). The CDR3 covers 14 residues. V was clipped by 7 bases and J by 6 bases, with 15 bases between them. This clonotype was found many times. Its antigen is unknown. Bulk tumor genomic DNA was the template, and each sample received around 0.55 ug. While surgery was under way, several biopsies spaced far apart were taken per primary tumor. Enrolled individuals presented with untreated, newly diagnosed non-small cell lung cancer and received curative surgery.

V usage is TRBV19 and J usage is TRBJ2-2; a possible D gene is TRBD2 (7 bases). The clonotype comes from a woman between 45 and 60 years old with non-small cell lung cancer. Sequences were obtained from lung tumor tissue. CDR3 sequence (DNA): TGTGCCAGTACCAAGGGGGGGGATGCCGGGGAGCTGTTTTTT. It yields the protein CASTKGGDAGELFF.